Below, 10 T cell receptor beta chains from the same sample are listed, as sequenced in a study of CD8 T cells in ankylosing spondylitis. TCRdb re-analysed the 5' RACE reads in MiXCR, keeping a single row per CDR3 protein. Of fewer than 150,000 distinct CDR3 sequences detected, roughly 6.6% appear once; the ten largest clones hold under 15%. Sequencing used blood, either unsorted or a sorted T cell fraction (not recorded which). All receptors derive from a female donor with ankylosing spondylitis or in good health (not recorded which).

In its sample, this clonotype was seen many times. A junction end diverges from the germline sequence, so it may reflect a read error. This chain joins TRBV12-3 or TRBV12-4 and TRBJ2-1, with 12 bases lining up with TRBD1. CDR3 length: 12 amino acids. CDR3 sequence reads: CASRTTGTGGIF. Here the CDR3 DNA reads TGTGCCAGCAGGACAACCGGGACAGGGGGCATCTTC.

With respect to this clonotype: A read error is possible here, since a much larger clone lies one base away. The rearrangement uses TRBV12-5 and TRBJ2-5, with no clear D. CDR1 is LGHNT and CDR2 is FRNRAP in the germline V gene. The CDR3 consists of 13 residues. The CDR3 sequence is CASGLVEAETLYF. The CDR3 nucleotides are TGTGCTAGTGGTTTGGTAGAAGCAGAGACCCTGTACTTC.

This clonotype occurred many times. V usage is TRBV11-1 and J usage is TRBJ2-2; D unclear. Germline values: CDR1 SGHAT, CDR2 FQDESV (reference sequence). Trimming left V 5 bases short and J 6 bases short, with 16 bases between. CDR3 length: 15 amino acids. The CDR3 DNA reads TGTGCCAGCAGCCCCCGGGCCATTGCGGCCGGGGAGCTGTTTTTT. Translation gives CASSPRAIAAGELFF. The whole variable domain, remainder taken from reference TRBV11-1 and TRBJ2-2, is EAEVAQSPRYKITEKSQAVAFWCDPISGHATLYWYRQILGQGPELLVQFQDESVVDDSQLPKDRFSAERLKGVDSTLKIQPAELGDSAMYLCASSPRAIAAGELFFGEGSRLTVL.

This clonotype was counted at least ten times. V is TRBV4-2 and J is TRBJ2-2; perhaps TRBD2 as D (5 bases). CDR3 length: 16 amino acids. The V gene's germline CDR1 is LGHNA and CDR2 YNFKEQ. Trimming took 0 bases from V and 2 from J, leaving 10 bases between them. Here the CDR3 DNA reads TGTGCCAGCAGCCAAGAGTGGCGGGCAAACACCGGGGAGCTGTTTTTT. Its translation: CASSQEWRANTGELFF.

Ten or more counts support this clonotype. This rearrangement joins TRBV4-3 to TRBJ2-1; D might be TRBD2 (6 bases). Germline V gene lookup returns CDR1 LGHNA and CDR2 YSLEER. V shed 1 base and J shed 5 bases, with 9 bases lying between them. CDR3 length: 14 amino acids. CDR3 region: CASSQGDWDNEQFF. The CDR3 DNA sequence: TGCGCCAGCAGCCAAGGGGACTGGGACAATGAGCAGTTCTTC.

The sample holds a few counts of this clonotype. J is TRBJ1-1 and V is TRBV30, with unresolved D. This CDR3 is 13 amino acids long. Germline loops: CDR1 GTSNPN, CDR2 SVGIG (reference sequence). V was cut by 0 bases and J by 5 bases, with 10 bases left in between. The CDR3 here is CAWSVQTGTEAFF. The CDR3 DNA sequence: TGTGCCTGGAGTGTACAAACGGGGACTGAAGCTTTCTTT.

V and J are TRBV7-8 and TRBJ1-3, with unresolved D. The V end was cut by 2 bases, the J end by 2 bases, with 10 bases between. Per the germline V gene, CDR1 is SGHVS and CDR2 is FQNEAQ. The CDR3 runs 15 residues. CDR3 in DNA: TGTGCCAGCAGCTTATCTACCGGGGCTGGAAACACCATATATTTT. It yields the protein CASSLSTGAGNTIYF.

This clonotype has at least ten counts. V usage is TRBV27 and J usage is TRBJ1-2, with D uncertain. This CDR3 region has 13 residues. V was shortened by 4 bases and J by 1 base, with 7 bases between the two germline ends. Germline V gives CDR1 MNHEY, CDR2 SMNVEV (reference sequence). DNA for the CDR3: TGTGCCAGCAGTTACAGCTTTAACTATGGCTACACCTTC. Encoded protein: CASSYSFNYGYTF.

This clonotype showed up many times. This chain links TRBV12-3 or TRBV12-4 with TRBJ1-1, with D possibly TRBD1 on 5 matching bases. V was clipped by 6 bases and J by 1 base, with 18 bases between them. The CDR3 extends over 16 amino acids. The CDR3 protein is CASSYWIGAENTEAFF. In nucleotides, the CDR3 is TGTGCCAGCAGCTACTGGATCGGGGCAGAGAACACTGAAGCTTTCTTT.

In its sample, this clonotype was seen many times. V and J are TRBV7-6 and TRBJ1-4; a possible D gene is TRBD1 (5 bases). Trimming cost V 0 bases and J 2 bases, with 7 bases left between them. Per the germline V gene, CDR1 is SGHVS and CDR2 is FNYEAQ. The CDR3 has 15 residues. This CDR3 reads CASSLAEGTNEKLFF. In DNA form, the CDR3 reads TGTGCCAGCAGCTTAGCAGAGGGGACTAATGAAAAACTGTTTTTT.